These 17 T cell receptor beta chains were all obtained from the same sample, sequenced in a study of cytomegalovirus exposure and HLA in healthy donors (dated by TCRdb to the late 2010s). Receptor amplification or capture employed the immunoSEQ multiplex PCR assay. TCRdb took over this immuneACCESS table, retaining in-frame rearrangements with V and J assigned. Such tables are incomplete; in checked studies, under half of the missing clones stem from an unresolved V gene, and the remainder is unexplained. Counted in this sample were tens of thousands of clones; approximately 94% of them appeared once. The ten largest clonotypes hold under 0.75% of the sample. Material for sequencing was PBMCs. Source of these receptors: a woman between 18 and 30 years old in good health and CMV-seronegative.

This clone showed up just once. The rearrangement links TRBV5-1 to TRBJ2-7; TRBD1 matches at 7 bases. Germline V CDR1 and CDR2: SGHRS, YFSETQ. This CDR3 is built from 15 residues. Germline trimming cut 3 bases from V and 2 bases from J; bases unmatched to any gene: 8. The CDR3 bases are TGCGCCAGCAGCTCGAGACGCGGACAGGCCTACGAGCAGTACTTC. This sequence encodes CASSSRRGQAYEQYF.

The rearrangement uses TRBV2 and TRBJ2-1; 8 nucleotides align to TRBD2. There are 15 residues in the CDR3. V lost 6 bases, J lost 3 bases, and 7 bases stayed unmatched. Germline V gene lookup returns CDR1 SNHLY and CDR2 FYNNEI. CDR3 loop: CASSELADNYNEQFF. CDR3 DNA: TGTGCCAGCAGCGAACTAGCGGATAACTACAATGAGCAGTTCTTC.

The CDR3, as DNA: TGTGCCAGCAGCTCGGACAGGGCGGGCACTGAAGCTTTCTTT. Translation gives CASSSDRAGTEAFF. This rearrangement joins TRBV7-9 to TRBJ1-1; 8 bases line up with TRBD1. From germline, CDR1 is SEHNR and CDR2 FQNEAQ (reference sequence). The CDR3 is made up of 14 amino acids. Unmatched junction bases numbered 5, after V lost 4 bases and J lost 4 bases.

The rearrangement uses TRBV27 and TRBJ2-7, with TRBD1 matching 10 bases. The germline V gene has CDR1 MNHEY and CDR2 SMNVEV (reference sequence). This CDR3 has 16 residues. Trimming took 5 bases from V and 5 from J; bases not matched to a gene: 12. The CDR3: CASSQTRQGAVDEQYF. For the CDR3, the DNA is TGTGCCAGCAGTCAGACACGACAGGGGGCGGTAGACGAGCAGTACTTC.

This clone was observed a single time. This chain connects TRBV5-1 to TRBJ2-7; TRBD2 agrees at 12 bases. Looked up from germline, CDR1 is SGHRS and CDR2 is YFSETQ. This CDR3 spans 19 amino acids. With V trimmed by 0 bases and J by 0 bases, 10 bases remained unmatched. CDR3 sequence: CASSLVLTSGGSSSYEQYF. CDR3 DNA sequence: TGCGCCAGCAGCTTGGTCCTGACTAGCGGGGGTTCGAGCTCCTACGAGCAGTACTTC. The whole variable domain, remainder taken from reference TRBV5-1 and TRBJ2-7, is KAGVTQTPRYLIKTRGQQVTLSCSPISGHRSVSWYQQTPGQGLQFLFEYFSETQRNKGNFPGRFSGRQFSNSRSEMNVSTLELGDSALYLCASSLVLTSGGSSSYEQYFGPGTRLTVT.

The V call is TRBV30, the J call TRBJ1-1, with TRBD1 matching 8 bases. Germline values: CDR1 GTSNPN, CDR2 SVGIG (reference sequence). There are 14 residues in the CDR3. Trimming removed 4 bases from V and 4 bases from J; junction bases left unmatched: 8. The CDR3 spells CAWTRGTGITEAFF. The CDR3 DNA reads TGTGCCTGGACCCGGGGGACAGGAATCACTGAAGCTTTCTTT.

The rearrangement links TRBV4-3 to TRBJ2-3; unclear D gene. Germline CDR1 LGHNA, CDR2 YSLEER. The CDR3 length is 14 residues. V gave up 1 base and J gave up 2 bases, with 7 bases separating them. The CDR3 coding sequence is TGCGCCAGCAGCCAAGTCCCCTACACAGATACGCAGTATTTT. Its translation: CASSQVPYTDTQYF.

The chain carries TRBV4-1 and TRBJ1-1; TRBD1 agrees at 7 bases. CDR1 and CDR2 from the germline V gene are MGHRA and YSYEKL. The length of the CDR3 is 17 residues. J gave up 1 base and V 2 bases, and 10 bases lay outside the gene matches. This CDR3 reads CASSQPSRGTENTEAFF. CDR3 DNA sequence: TGCGCCAGCAGCCAACCCTCCAGGGGGACGGAGAACACTGAAGCTTTCTTT.

CDR3: CASSNGFSYNSPLHF. The CDR3, as DNA: TGTGCCAGCAGTAACGGGTTTTCCTATAATTCACCCCTCCACTTT. The chain has TRBV6-5 and TRBJ1-6, with D unresolved. CDR1 is MNHEY, CDR2 SVGAGI, per germline. The CDR3 totals 15 residues. Trimming stripped 5 bases from V and 1 base from J, with 9 bases between.

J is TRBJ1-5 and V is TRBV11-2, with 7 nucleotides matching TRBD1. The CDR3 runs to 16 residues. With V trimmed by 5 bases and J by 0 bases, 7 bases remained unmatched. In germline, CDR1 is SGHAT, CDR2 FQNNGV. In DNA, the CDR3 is TGTGCCAGCAGCCAAGGGGACAGAAATAGCAATCAGCCCCAGCATTTT. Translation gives CASSQGDRNSNQPQHF.

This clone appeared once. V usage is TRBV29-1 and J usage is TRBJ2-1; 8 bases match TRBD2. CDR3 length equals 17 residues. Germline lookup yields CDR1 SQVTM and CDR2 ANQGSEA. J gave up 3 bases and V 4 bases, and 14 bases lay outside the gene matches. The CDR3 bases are TGCAGCGTTGTTCTTTTTAGGCGGGGGGCCTTCTACAATGAGCAGTTCTTC. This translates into CSVVLFRRGAFYNEQFF.

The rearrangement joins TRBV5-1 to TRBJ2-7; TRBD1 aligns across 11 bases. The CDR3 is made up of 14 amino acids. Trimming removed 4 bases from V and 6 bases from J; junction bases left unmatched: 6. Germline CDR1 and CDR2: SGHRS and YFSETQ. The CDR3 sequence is CASSPGQGALEQYF. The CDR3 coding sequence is TGCGCCAGCAGCCCAGGACAGGGGGCTCTCGAGCAGTACTTC. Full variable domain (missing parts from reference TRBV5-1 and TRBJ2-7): KAGVTQTPRYLIKTRGQQVTLSCSPISGHRSVSWYQQTPGQGLQFLFEYFSETQRNKGNFPGRFSGRQFSNSRSEMNVSTLELGDSALYLCASSPGQGALEQYFGPGTRLTVT.

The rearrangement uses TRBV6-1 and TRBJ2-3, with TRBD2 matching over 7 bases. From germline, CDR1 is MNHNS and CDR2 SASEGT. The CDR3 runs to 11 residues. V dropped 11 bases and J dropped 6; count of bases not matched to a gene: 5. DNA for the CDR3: TGTGCCTCGCGGGGGATCGATACGCAGTATTTT. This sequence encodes CASRGIDTQYF.

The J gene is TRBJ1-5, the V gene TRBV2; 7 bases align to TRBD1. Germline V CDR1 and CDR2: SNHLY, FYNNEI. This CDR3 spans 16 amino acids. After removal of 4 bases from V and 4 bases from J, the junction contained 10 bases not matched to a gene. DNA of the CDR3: TGTGCCAGCAGTGTAGACAGGGCCTTAGGAAATCAGCCCCAGCATTTT. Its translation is CASSVDRALGNQPQHF.

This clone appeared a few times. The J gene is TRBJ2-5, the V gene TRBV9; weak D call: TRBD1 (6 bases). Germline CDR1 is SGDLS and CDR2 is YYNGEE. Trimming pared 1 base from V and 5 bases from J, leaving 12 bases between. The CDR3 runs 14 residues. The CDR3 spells CASSVTGMGETQYF. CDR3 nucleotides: TGTGCCAGCAGCGTAACAGGGATGGGGGAGACCCAGTACTTC.

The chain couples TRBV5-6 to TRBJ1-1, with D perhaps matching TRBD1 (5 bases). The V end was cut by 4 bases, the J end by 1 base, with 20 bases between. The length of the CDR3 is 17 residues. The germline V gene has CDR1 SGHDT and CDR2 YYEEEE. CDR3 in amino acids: CASSLPRKGRGNTEAFF. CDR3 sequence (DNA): TGTGCCAGCAGCCTACCCCGGAAGGGGCGAGGGAACACTGAAGCTTTCTTT.

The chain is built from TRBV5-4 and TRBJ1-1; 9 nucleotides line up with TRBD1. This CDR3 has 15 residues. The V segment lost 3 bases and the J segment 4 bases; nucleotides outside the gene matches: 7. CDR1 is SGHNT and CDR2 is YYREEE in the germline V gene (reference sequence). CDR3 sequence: CASSSGTGRITEAFF. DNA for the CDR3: TGTGCCAGCAGCTCCGGGACAGGGAGGATCACTGAAGCTTTCTTT.